The present TCR beta chain was sequenced within a study of CD8+ T cells in alopecia areata. At the level of the study: Oral tofacitinib (5 to 10 mg twice daily) was administered to treated patients.

With 6 bases clipped from V and 8 bases from J, the junction kept 16 bases outside the gene matches. CDR3 length equals 15 residues. The V gene's germline CDR1 is MDHEN and CDR2 SYDVKM. A remark on this clone: Antigen: not known.

The study's findings and limits: Elevated clonality characterized lesional scalp relative to normal scalp, particularly in alopecia totalis/universalis.

Sequencing used cDNA as its template, made by extracting RNA and reverse transcribing it. Produced via immunoSEQ multiplex PCR; TCRdb's table is partial and in-frame only. Here the sample spans 35,000 to 50,000 clones, around 71% being singletons. The treatment was: oral pan-JAK inhibitor, 5-10 mg twice daily. Individuals with alopecia areata gave both lesional scalp punch biopsies and peripheral blood for collection. The source was CD8+ T cells sorted from blood, collected at week 4, from a patient treated with tofacitinib. This TCR derives from a human donor with alopecia areata. The chain uses TRBV28 and TRBJ2-7; 7 bases map to TRBD1. The CDR3 spells CASRASTGQARKQYF. CDR3 coding DNA: TGTGCCAGCAGGGCCTCCACAGGACAGGCTAGAAAGCAGTACTTC.